A single sample gave rise to the 19 T cell receptor beta chains below, sequenced in a study of blood T cell repertoires in COVID-19. Repertoires were generated with immunoSEQ multiplex PCR, while TCRdb's copy carries only in-frame clones and drops some. The sample includes some 150,000 clones, around 90% of them seen just once. The sample was peripheral blood. The receptors stem from a woman in her sixties or seventies with active or convalescent COVID-19.

The chain combines TRBV19 with TRBJ1-2; 11 bases match TRBD1. The CDR3 sequence is 15 residues long. CDR1 and CDR2 from the germline V gene are LNHDA and SQIVND (reference sequence). J lost 7 bases, V lost 4 bases, and 8 bases had no gene match. The CDR3 is CASSTRDRGSGGYTF. In DNA form, the CDR3 reads TGTGCCAGTAGTACCCGGGACAGGGGGTCTGGTGGCTACACCTTC.

The J gene is TRBJ1-3, the V gene TRBV7-2; tentative D call: TRBD1 (6 bases). From germline, CDR1 is SGHTA and CDR2 FQGNSA. V gave up 2 bases and J gave up 0 bases, with 8 bases separating them. The CDR3 extends over 15 amino acids. CDR3: CASSLRDNSGNTIYF. In DNA, the CDR3 is TGTGCCAGCAGCTTACGGGACAACTCTGGAAACACCATATATTTT.

The sample holds one count of this clone. The chain joins TRBV14 to TRBJ1-1; no reliable D call. Trimming left V 5 bases short and J 1 base short, with 8 bases between. The CDR3 sequence is 13 residues long. Per the germline V gene, CDR1 is SGHDN and CDR2 is FVKESK. The CDR3, as DNA: TGTGCCAGCAGCACCTCGGGGAACACTGAAGCTTTCTTT. It translates to CASSTSGNTEAFF.

A few counts support this clone. The chain carries TRBV11-2 and TRBJ1-1; D perhaps matches TRBD1 (5 bases). The ends were cut back, 6 bases at V and 1 base at J, with 15 bases in the middle. Germline V lookup: CDR1 SGHAT, CDR2 FQNNGV. The CDR3 runs to 15 residues. In DNA, the CDR3 is TGTGCCAGCAGTCAATCGGGACTGCCGAACACTGAAGCTTTCTTT. Encoded protein: CASSQSGLPNTEAFF. The whole variable domain, filled in from reference TRBV11-2 and TRBJ1-1, reads EAGVAQSPRYKIIEKRQSVAFWCNPISGHATLYWYQQILGQGPKLLIQFQNNGVVDDSQLPKDRFSAERLKGVDSTLKIQPAKLEDSAVYLCASSQSGLPNTEAFFGQGTRLTVV.

The gene calls are TRBV6-4 and TRBJ1-2, with TRBD1 matching 7 bases. This CDR3 region has 13 residues. The germline V gene encodes CDR1 MRHNA and CDR2 SNTAGT. The junction had 8 bases not matched to a gene; V was cut back by 6 bases and J by 7 bases. CDR3 residues: CASRRQGSGGYTF. CDR3 nucleotide sequence: TGTGCCAGCAGGAGACAGGGATCTGGTGGCTACACCTTC.

In DNA, the CDR3 is TGCGCCAGCAGCCAAGATTGGGCAGGGGAAACCTACGAGCAGTACTTC. Translated: CASSQDWAGETYEQYF. The chain joins TRBV4-3 to TRBJ2-7; a weak D match, TRBD1 (6 bases). The CDR3 covers 16 residues. Trimming took 0 bases from V and 2 from J, leaving 14 bases between them. Germline V lookup: CDR1 LGHNA, CDR2 YSLEER.

The genes are TRBV2 and TRBJ2-5; D not certain. The CDR3 sequence is 11 residues long. V lost 5 bases to trimming and J lost 5 bases, with 6 bases between them. CDR1 and CDR2 from the germline V gene are SNHLY and FYNNEI. CDR3 DNA: TGTGCCAGCAGTTACGGGGAGACCCAGTACTTC. As protein: CASSYGETQYF.

This chain joins TRBV4-3 and TRBJ1-1; 9 bases fit TRBD1. J gave up 11 bases and V 0 bases, and 10 bases lay outside the gene matches. The CDR3 covers 15 residues. CDR1 and CDR2 (germline): LGHNA, YSLEER. The CDR3 loop reads CASSQDGTGWKPAFF. CDR3 DNA sequence: TGCGCCAGCAGCCAAGATGGGACAGGGTGGAAACCGGCTTTCTTT.

The chain uses TRBV19 and TRBJ1-4, with 7 positions matching TRBD1. The CDR3 runs to 14 residues. Germline V gives CDR1 LNHDA, CDR2 SQIVND (reference sequence). Germline trimming cut 6 bases from V and 5 bases from J; bases unmatched to any gene: 6. This chain's CDR3 is CASRSRDRNEKLFF. In nucleotides, the CDR3 is TGTGCCAGTAGGTCCCGGGACAGAAATGAAAAACTGTTTTTT.

This rearrangement joins TRBV18 to TRBJ1-1; TRBD1 might be the D (5 bases). V lost 3 bases, J lost 5 bases, and 10 bases lay in between. Germline CDR1 is KGHSH and CDR2 is LQKENI. The length of the CDR3 is 13 residues. Here the CDR3 reads CASSPDTATEAFF. The CDR3 DNA sequence: TGTGCCAGCTCACCGGACACAGCGACTGAAGCTTTCTTT.

The chain employs TRBV2 and TRBJ2-5; weak D call: TRBD1 (6 bases). The CDR3 extends over 13 amino acids. Between the trimmed V and J ends, which lost 5 bases and 2 bases, there was a span of 9 bases. Germline CDR1 and CDR2: SNHLY and FYNNEI. This chain's CDR3 is CASSFGQQETQYF. CDR3 sequence (DNA): TGTGCCAGCAGTTTTGGACAGCAAGAGACCCAGTACTTC.

The chain is built from TRBV15 and TRBJ2-5, with 10 bases matching TRBD2. The CDR3 runs to 17 residues. J was trimmed by 5 bases and V by 1 base; bases with no gene match: 10. Looked up from germline, CDR1 is LNHNV and CDR2 is YYDKDF (reference sequence). This CDR3 is CATSRGGSGGLVETQYF. The CDR3 DNA follows: TGTGCCACCAGCAGAGGAGGTAGCGGGGGGTTAGTGGAGACCCAGTACTTC.

The chain carries TRBV27 and TRBJ1-1, with D uncertain. Per the germline V gene, CDR1 is MNHEY and CDR2 is SMNVEV (reference sequence). The CDR3 is made up of 14 amino acids. Trimming took 7 bases from V and 0 from J, leaving 12 bases between them. The CDR3: CASTPPGLNTEAFF. DNA of the CDR3: TGTGCCAGCACGCCACCGGGGTTGAACACTGAAGCTTTCTTT.

Here the CDR3 DNA reads TGTGCCAGCAGCTTAGCCCCAGGGGCTGGAAACACCATATATTTT. It specifies CASSLAPGAGNTIYF. The rearrangement uses TRBV7-2 and TRBJ1-3; the D gene is possibly TRBD1 (6 bases). V was shortened by 0 bases and J by 2 bases, with 8 bases between the two germline ends. CDR3 size: 15 residues. Looked up from germline, CDR1 is SGHTA and CDR2 is FQGNSA.

The rearrangement links TRBV5-1 to TRBJ1-2; TRBD1 might be the D (5 bases). Trimming took off 0 bases at V and 4 bases at J, with 10 bases between the two ends. This CDR3 is 14 amino acids long. CDR1 is SGHRS, CDR2 YFSETQ, per germline. CDR3 nucleotides: TGCGCCAGCAGCTTGGGCCCCGGGGGCTATGGCTACACCTTC. It yields the protein CASSLGPGGYGYTF.

The rearrangement joins TRBV5-6 to TRBJ1-2; no clear D gene. Trimming removed 4 bases at V and 8 bases at J, with 12 bases between. Germline assignment: CDR1 SGHDT and CDR2 YYEEEE. The CDR3 is made up of 12 amino acids. The DNA of the CDR3 is TGTGCCAGCAGCCCGGGTCTAGGCGGCTACACCTTC. It codes for CASSPGLGGYTF.

The J gene is TRBJ2-5, the V gene TRBV21-1; the D call of TRBD1 is as the table states it, not checked on the DNA. TRBV21-1 constitutes a pseudogene. CDR3 length equals 18 residues. CDR3 nucleotide sequence: TGTGCCAGCAGCAAAGAGATCGAGGGGGCGAGGGAGAAAGAGACCCAGTACTTC. It translates to CASSKEIEGAREKETQYF.

The chain couples TRBV30 to TRBJ2-7; weak D call: TRBD1 (6 bases). V lost 4 bases and J 4 bases, leaving 8 bases between the germline ends. Germline values: CDR1 GTSNPN, CDR2 SVGIG (reference sequence). This CDR3 is 11 amino acids long. The CDR3 coding sequence is TGTGCCTGGAAGGGGGAATACGAGCAGTACTTC. Amino acids: CAWKGEYEQYF.

The chain employs TRBV5-1 and TRBJ2-1; perhaps TRBD1 as D (6 bases). Germline-derived CDR1 and CDR2 are SGHRS and YFSETQ. The ends were cut back, 2 bases at V and 9 bases at J, with 15 bases in the middle. The CDR3 length is 14 residues. CDR3 bases: TGCGCCAGCAGCTTTGCAGGGGATCAGGGTGAGCAGTTCTTC. Amino acid sequence: CASSFAGDQGEQFF.